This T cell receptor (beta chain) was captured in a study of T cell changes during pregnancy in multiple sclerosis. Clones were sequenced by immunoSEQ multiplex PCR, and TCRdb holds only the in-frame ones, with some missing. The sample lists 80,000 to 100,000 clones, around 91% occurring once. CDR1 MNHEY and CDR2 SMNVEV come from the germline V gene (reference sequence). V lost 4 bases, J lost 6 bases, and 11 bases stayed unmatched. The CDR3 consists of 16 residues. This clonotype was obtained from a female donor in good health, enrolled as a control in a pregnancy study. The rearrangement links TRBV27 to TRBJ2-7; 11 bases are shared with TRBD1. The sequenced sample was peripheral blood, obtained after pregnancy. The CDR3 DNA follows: TGTGCCAGCAGTTCAACGTCCCGGACAGGGGGCTCCGAGCAGTACTTC. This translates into CASSSTSRTGGSEQYF.